The TCR beta chain under discussion was sequenced for a study of blood T cell repertoires in COVID-19. Study background: T cells, B-cell-depleted T cells, or PBMCs supplied cDNA or gDNA.

With V trimmed by 4 bases and J by 2 bases, 7 bases remained unmatched. CDR1 and CDR2 (germline): LGHNA, YSLEER. This CDR3 has 16 amino acids. As handled by the study authors: Amplification with reference gene primers provided the estimates of nucleated cell counts. TCRdb's copy holds only in-frame clones and misses some; the assay was immunoSEQ multiplex PCR. D and trimming were read from the DNA, whereas the V and J calls and clone size are those reported in that table. The top ten clones hold less than 9.5% of a sample with some 310,000 clones, roughly 90% of them seen once. Enrolled through a virtual design, the participants were between roughly 18 and 95 years of age and came from about two dozen US areas. Before being deemed recovered, Cohort 3 donors had two negative PCRs, clearance, or symptom resolution.

The receptor's source is a woman aged 25 to 39 who had recovered from COVID-19. The rearrangement links TRBV4-3 to TRBJ1-2; 10 nucleotides align to TRBD1. The sample comprised PBMCs or T cells enriched from blood (not recorded which). CDR3 DNA sequence: TGCGCCAGCAGCCGAGGGACAGGGGAGGGAAACTATGGCTACACCTTC. This encodes CASSRGTGEGNYGYTF.